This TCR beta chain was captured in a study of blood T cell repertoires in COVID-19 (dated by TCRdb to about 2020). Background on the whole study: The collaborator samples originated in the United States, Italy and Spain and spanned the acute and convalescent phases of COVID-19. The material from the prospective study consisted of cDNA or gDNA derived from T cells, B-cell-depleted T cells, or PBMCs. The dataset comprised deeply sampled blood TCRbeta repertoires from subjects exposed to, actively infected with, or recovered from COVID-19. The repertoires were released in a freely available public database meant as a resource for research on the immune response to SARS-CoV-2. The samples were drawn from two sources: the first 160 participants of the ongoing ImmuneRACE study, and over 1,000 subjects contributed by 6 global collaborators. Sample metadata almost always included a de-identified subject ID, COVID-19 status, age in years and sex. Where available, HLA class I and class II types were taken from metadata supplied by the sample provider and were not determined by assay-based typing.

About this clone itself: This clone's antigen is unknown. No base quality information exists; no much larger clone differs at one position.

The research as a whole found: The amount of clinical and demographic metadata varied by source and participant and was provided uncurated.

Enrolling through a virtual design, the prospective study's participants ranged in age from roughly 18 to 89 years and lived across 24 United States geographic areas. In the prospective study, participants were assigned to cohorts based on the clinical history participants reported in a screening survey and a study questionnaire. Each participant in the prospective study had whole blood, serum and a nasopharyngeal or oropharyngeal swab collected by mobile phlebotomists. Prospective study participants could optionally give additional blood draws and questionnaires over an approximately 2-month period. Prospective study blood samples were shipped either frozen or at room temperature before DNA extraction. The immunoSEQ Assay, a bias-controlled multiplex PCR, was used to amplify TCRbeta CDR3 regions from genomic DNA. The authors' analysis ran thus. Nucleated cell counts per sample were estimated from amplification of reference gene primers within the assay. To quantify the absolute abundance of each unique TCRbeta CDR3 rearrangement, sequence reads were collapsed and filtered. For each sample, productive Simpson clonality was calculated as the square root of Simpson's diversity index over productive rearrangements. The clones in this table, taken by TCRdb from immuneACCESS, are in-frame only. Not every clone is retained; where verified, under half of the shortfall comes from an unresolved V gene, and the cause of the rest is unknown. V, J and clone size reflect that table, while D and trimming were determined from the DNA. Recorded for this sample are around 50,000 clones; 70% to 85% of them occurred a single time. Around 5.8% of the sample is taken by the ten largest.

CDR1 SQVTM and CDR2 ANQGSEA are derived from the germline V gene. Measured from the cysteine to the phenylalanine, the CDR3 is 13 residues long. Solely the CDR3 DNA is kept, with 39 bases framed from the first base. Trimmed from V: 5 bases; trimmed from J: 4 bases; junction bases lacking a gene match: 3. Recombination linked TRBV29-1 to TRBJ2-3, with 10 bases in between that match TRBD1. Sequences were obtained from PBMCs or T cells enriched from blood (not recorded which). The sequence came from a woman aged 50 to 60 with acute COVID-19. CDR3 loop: CSVRTGGADTQYF. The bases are TGCAGCGTTCGGACAGGGGGAGCAGATACGCAGTATTTT.